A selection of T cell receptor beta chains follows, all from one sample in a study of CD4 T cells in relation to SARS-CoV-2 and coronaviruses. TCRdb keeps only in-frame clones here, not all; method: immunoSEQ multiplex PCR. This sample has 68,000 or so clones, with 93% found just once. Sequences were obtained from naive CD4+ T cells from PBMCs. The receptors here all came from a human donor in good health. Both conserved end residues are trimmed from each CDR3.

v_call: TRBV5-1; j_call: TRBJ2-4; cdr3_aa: ASSLGRDIQY
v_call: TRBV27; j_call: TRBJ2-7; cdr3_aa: ASRPRQGATEQY
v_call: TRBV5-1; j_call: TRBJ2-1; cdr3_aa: ASSLGLAGGHEQF
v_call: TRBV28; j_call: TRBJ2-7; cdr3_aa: ASSPGTGGSNEQY
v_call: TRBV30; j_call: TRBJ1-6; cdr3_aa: AWSESSYNSPLH
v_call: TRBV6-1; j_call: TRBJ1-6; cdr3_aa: ASSEVRGSYNSPLH
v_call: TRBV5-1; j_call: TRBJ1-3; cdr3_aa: ASSFSQGLGNTIY
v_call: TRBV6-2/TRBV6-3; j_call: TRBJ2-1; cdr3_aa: ASSGLVPVNEQF
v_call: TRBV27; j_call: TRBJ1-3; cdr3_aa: ASRQGSAGNTIY
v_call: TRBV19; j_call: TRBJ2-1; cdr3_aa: ASTSLGAGADWDEQF
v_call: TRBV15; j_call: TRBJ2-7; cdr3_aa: ATSRGGVTTYEQY
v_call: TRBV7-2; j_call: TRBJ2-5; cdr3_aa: ASSSSGHKETQY
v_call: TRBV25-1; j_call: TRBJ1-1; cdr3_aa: ASSDSRDGNTEAF
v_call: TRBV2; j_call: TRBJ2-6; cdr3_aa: ASSVGGPGANVLT
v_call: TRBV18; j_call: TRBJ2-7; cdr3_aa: ASSYQRTGNSYEQY
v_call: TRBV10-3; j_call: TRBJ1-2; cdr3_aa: AISGLRGRGYT
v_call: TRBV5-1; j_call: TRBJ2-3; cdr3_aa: ASSYGGLAGGRTDTQY
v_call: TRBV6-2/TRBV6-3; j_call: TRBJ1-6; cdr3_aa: ASSPVRGRNSPLH
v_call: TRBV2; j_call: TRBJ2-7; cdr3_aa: ASSLGQTTPYEQY
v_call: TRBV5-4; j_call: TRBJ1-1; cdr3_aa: ASSSQVGQGDDEAF
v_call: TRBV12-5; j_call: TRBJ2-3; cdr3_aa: ASGPAGVETDTQY
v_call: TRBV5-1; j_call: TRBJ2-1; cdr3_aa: ASSSGDSYNEQF
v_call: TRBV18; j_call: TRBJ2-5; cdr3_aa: ASSLPGTGRETQY
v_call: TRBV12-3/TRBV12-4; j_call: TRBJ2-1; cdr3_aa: ASSSGQGGEQF
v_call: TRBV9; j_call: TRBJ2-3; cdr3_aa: ASSVGVDTQY
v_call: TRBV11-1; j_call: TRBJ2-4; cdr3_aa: ASSRDRPGIQY
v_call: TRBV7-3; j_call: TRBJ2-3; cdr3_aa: ASSGQRGATDTQY
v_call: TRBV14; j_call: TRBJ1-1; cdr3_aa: ASSQTRVTEAF
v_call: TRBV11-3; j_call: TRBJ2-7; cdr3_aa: ASSLGLAGVDEQY
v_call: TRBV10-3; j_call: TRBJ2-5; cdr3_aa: AIRREVSGTQY
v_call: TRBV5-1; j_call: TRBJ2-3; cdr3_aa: ASSPGTEDTQY
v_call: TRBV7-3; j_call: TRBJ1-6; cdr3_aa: ASSSGGSYNSPLH
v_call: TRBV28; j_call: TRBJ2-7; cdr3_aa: ASSSPGSTYEQY
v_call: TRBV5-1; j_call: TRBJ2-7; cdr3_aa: ASSYPRTGSYEQY
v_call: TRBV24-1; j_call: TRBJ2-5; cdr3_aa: ATRRTGGETQY
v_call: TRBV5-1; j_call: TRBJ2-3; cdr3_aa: ASSQRLSTNTDTQY
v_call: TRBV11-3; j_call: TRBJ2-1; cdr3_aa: ASSPGTSGDYEQF
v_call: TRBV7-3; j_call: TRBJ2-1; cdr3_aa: ASTLGRGVYNEQF
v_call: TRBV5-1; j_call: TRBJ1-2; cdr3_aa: ASSPTGNYGYT
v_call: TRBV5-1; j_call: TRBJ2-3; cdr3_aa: ASSGGQTDTQY
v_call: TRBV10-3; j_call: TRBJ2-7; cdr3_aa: AISPSGTSSYEQY
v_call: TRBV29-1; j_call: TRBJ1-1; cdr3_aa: SVLGNQGTF
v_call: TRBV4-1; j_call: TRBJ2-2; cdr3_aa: ASSRLPGLADTGELF
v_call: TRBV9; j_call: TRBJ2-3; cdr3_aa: ASSVATDTQY
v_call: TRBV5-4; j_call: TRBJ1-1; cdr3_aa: ASSRDSGTEAF
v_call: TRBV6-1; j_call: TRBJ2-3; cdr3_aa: ASSALAGDDTDTQY
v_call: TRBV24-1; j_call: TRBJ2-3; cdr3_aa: ATSDRQGSDTQY
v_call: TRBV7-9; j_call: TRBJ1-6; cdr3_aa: ASSLAGDSPLH
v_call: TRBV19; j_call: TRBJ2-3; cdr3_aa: ASSRVTGGTTDTQY
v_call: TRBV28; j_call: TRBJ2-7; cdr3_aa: ASSSPGVLRDGQY
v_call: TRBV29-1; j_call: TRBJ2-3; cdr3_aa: SVAAGGTDTQY
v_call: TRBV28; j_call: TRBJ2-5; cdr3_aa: ASTPGEETQY
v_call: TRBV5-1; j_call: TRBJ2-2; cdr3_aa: ASSPQNTGELF
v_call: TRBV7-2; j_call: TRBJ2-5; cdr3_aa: ASSLGGARGQETQY
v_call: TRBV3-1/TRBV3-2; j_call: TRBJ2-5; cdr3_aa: ASSRKGGQETQY
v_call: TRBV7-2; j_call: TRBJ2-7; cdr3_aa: ASSSGGAHEQY
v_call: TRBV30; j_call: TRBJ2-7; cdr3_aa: AWSVGQVAMEQY
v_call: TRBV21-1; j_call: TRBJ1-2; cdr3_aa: ASSKTQQDDGYT
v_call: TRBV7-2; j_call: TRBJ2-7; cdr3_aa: ASSWLTRSGEQY
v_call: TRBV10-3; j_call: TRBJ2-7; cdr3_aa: AISETGGSYEQY